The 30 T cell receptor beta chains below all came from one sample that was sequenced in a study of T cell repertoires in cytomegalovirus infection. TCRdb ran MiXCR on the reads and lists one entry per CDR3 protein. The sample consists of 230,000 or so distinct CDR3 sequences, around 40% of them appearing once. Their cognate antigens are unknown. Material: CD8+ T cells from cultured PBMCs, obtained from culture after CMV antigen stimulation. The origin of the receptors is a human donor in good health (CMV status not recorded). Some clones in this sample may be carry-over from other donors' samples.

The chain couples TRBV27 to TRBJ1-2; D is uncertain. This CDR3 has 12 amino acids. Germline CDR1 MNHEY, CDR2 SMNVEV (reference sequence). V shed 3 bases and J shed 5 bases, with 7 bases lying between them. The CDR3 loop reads CASSFSGYGYTF. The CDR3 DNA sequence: TGTGCCAGCAGTTTCAGCGGGTATGGCTACACCTTC.

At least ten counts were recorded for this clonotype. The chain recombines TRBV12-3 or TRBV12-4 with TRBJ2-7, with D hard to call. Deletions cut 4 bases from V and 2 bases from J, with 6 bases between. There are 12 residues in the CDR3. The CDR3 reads CASSWGAYEQYF. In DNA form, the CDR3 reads TGTGCCAGCAGTTGGGGTGCCTACGAGCAGTACTTC.

Written as DNA, the CDR3 is TGTGCCAGCAGCCAAGATCTAGGGCAGGCAAAAAGAACTAACTATGGCTACACCTTC. Translation: CASSQDLGQAKRTNYGYTF. The rearrangement uses TRBV14 and TRBJ1-2; D gene unclear. The CDR3 sequence is 19 residues long. In germline, CDR1 is SGHDN, CDR2 FVKESK. Trimming stripped 0 bases from V and 0 bases from J, with 20 bases between.

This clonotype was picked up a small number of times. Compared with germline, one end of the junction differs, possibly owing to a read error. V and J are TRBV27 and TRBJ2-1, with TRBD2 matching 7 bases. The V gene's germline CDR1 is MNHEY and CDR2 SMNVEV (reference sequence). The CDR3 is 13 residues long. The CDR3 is CASSGTTDNEQFF. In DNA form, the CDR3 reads TGTGCAAGCAGCGGGACTACTGACAATGAGCAGTTCTTC.

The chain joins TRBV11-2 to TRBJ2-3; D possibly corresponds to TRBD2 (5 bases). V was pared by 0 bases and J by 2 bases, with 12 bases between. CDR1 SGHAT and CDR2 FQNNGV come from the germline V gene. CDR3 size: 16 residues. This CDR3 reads CASSLERTRDTDTQYF. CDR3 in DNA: TGTGCCAGCAGCTTAGAACGTACGAGGGACACAGATACGCAGTATTTT.

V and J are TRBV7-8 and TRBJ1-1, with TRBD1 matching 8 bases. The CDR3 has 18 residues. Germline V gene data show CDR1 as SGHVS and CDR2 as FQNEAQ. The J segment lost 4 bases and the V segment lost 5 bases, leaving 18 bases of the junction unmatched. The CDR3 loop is CASSPRGQDVYAGTEAFF. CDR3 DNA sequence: TGTGCCAGCAGCCCCCGGGGACAGGATGTTTACGCCGGCACTGAAGCTTTCTTT.

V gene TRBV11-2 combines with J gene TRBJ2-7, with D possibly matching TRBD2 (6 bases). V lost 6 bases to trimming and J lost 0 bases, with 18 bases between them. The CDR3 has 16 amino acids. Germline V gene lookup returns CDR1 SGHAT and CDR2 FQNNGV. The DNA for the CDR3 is TGTGCCAGCAGGTCAACGGGACTCAACTACTCCTACGAGCAGTACTTC. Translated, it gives CASRSTGLNYSYEQYF.

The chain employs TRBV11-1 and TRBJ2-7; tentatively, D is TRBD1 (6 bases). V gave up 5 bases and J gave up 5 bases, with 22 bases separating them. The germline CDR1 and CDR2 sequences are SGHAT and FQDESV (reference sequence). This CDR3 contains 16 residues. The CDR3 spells CASSLRAGQIFHEQYF. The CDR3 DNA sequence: TGTGCCAGCAGCCTAAGAGCCGGACAGATATTCCACGAGCAGTACTTC.

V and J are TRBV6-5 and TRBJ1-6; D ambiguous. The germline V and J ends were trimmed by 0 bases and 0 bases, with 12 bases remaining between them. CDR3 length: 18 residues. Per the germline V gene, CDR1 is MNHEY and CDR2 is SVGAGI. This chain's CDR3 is CASSYSRLQRSYNSPLHF. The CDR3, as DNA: TGTGCCAGCAGTTACTCGAGACTCCAACGCTCCTATAATTCACCCCTCCACTTT.

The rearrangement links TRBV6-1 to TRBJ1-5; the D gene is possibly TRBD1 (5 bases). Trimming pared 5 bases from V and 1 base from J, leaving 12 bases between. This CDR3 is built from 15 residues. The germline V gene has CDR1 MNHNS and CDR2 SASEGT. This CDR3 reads CASSPRQTSNQPQHF. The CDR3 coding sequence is TGTGCCAGCAGTCCCAGACAGACAAGCAATCAGCCCCAGCATTTT.

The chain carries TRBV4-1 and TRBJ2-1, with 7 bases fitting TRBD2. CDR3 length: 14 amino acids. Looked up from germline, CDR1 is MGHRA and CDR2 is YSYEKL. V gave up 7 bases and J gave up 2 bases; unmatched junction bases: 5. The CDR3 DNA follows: TGCGCCAGCATGGGGAGCGGGACCTACAATGAGCAGTTCTTC. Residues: CASMGSGTYNEQFF.

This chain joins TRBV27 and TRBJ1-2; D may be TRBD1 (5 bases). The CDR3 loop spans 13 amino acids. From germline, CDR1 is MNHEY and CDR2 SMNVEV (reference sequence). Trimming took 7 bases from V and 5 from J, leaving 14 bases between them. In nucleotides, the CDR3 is TGTGCCAGCATGGGGCCTAAACTTTATGGCTACACCTTC. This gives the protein CASMGPKLYGYTF.

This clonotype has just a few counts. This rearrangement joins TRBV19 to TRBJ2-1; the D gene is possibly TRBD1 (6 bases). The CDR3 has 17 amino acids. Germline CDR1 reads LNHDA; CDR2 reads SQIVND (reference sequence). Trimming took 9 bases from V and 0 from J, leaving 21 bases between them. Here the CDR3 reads CASIPGTPITSYNEQFF. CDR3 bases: TGTGCCAGCATCCCGGGGACACCGATCACCTCCTACAATGAGCAGTTCTTC.

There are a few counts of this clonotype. This chain's CDR3 is CASSHFGLPSPYEQYF. The CDR3 DNA follows: TGCGCCAGCAGTCACTTCGGACTTCCCTCCCCCTACGAGCAGTACTTC. The chain carries TRBV10-2 and TRBJ2-7, with TRBD2 as a possible D gene (5 bases). Trimming removed 5 bases from V and 2 bases from J, with 19 bases in between. Germline CDR1 WSHSY, CDR2 SAAADI. CDR3 length: 16 residues.

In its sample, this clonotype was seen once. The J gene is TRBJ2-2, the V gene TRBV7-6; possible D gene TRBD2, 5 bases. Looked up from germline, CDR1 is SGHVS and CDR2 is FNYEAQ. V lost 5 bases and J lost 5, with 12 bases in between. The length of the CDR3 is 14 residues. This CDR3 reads CASSAGILTGELFF. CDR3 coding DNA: TGTGCCAGCAGCGCCGGGATTCTTACCGGGGAGCTGTTTTTT.

CDR3 DNA: TGTGCCAGCAGCCCCTCCTCGGGGCTGAACAATGAGCAGTTCTTC. It encodes CASSPSSGLNNEQFF. The rearrangement joins TRBV7-3 to TRBJ2-1; either TRBD1 or TRBD2 may supply D (5 bases each). The CDR3 contains 15 residues. Germline V CDR1 and CDR2: SGHTA, FQGTGA. Trimming removed 5 bases from V and 5 bases from J, with 16 bases in between.

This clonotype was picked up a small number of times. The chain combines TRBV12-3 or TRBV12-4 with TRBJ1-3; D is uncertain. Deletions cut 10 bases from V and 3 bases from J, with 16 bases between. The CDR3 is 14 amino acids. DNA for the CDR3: TGTGCCACTCAGGCAGGACGGGATGGAAACACCATATATTTT. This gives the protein CATQAGRDGNTIYF.

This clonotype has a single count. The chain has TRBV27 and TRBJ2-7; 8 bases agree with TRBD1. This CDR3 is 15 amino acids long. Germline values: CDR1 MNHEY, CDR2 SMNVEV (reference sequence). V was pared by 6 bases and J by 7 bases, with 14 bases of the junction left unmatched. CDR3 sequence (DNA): TGTGCCAGCAGCTTGCATCCGGGACAGGAGGGGGAGCAGTACTTC. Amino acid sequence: CASSLHPGQEGEQYF.

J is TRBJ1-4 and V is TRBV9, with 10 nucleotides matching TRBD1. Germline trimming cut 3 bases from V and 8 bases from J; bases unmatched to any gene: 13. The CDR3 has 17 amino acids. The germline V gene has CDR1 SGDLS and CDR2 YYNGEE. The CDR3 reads CASSAPGQGTKREKLFF. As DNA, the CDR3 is TGTGCCAGCAGCGCACCGGGACAGGGGACAAAGCGAGAAAAACTGTTTTTT.

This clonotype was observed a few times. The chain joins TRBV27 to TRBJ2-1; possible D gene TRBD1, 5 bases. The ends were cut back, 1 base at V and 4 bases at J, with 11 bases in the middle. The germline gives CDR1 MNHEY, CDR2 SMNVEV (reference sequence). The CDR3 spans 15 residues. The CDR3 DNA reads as TGTGCCAGCAGTTTATACCAGGGTGGTTACAATGAGCAGTTCTTC. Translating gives CASSLYQGGYNEQFF.

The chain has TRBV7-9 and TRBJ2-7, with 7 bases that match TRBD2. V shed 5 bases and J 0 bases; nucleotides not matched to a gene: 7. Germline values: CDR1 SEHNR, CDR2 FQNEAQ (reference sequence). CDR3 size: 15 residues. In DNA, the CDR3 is TGTGCCAGCAGCCTCTCGGGGGGAGACTCCTACGAGCAGTACTTC. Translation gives CASSLSGGDSYEQYF.

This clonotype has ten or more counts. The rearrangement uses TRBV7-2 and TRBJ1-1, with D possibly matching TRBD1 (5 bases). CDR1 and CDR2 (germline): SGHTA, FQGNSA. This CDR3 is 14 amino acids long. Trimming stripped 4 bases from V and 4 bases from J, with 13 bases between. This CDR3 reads CASSYPGGTTEAFF. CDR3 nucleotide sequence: TGTGCCAGCAGCTACCCGGGGGGGACCACTGAAGCTTTCTTT.

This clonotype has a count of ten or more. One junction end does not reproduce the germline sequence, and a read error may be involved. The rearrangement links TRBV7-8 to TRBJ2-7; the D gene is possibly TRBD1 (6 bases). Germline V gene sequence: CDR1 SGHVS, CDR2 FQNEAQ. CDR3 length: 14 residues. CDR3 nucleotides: TGTGCCAGCAGCTGGGACACCCATGGAGACGAGAAGTACTTC. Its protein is CASSWDTHGDEKYF.

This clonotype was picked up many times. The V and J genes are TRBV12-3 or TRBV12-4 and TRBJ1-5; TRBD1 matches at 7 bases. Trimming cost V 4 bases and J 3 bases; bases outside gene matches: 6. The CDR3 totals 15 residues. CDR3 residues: CASSSGQKVNQPQHF. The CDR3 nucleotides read TGTGCCAGCAGTTCGGGACAGAAAGTCAATCAGCCCCAGCATTTT.

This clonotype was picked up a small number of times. CDR3 coding DNA: TGTGCCAGCAGTCCTCGCAGGGAGACCCAGTACTTC. Translation: CASSPRRETQYF. The chain couples TRBV7-6 to TRBJ2-5; D unclear. This CDR3 contains 12 residues. Germline V gene data show CDR1 as SGHVS and CDR2 as FNYEAQ. Trimming removed 6 bases at V and 5 bases at J, with 10 bases between.

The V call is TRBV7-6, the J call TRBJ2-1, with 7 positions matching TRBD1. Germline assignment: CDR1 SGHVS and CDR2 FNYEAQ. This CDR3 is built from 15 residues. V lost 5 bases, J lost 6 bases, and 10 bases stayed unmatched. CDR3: CASSVGQTGINEQFF. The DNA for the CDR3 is TGTGCCAGCAGCGTGGGACAGACCGGAATCAATGAGCAGTTCTTC.

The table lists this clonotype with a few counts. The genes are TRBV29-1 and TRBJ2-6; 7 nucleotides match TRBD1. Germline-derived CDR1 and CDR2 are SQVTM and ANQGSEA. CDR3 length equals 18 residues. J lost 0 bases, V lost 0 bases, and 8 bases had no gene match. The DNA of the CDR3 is TGCAGCGTTGAAGATCCGGGACAGCGATCCTCTGGGGCCAACGTCCTGACTTTC. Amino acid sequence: CSVEDPGQRSSGANVLTF.

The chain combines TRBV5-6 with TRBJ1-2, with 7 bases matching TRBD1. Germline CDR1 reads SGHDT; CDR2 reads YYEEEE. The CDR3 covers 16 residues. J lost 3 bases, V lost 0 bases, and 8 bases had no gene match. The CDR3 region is CASSLGRDSLYYGYTF. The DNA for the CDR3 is TGTGCCAGCAGCTTGGGCCGGGACAGCCTCTACTATGGCTACACCTTC. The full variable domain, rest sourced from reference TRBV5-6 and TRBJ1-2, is DAGVTQSPTHLIKTRGQQVTLRCSPKSGHDTVSWYQQALGQGPQFIFQYYEEEERQRGNFPDRFSGHQFPNYSSELNVNALLLGDSALYLCASSLGRDSLYYGYTFGSGTRLTVV.

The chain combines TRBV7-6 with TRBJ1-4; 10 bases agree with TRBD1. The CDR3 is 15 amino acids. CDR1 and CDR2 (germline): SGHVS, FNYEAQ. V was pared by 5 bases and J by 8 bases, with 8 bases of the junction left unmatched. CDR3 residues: CASSTPGTGEEKLFF. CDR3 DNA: TGTGCCAGCAGCACCCCCGGGACAGGGGAGGAAAAACTGTTTTTT.

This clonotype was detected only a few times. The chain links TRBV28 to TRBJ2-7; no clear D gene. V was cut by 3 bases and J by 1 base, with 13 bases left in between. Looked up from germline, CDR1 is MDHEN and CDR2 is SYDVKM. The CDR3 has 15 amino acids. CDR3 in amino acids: CASSFDNYLSYEQYF. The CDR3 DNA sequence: TGTGCCAGCAGTTTTGACAACTACCTTTCCTACGAGCAGTACTTC.